This is a list of T cell receptor beta chains from one sample in a study of radiotherapy plus CTLA-4 blockade in lung cancer. Here immunoSEQ multiplex PCR was the method, and the copy in TCRdb shows in-frame clones only, minus some. The sample lists fewer than 75,000 clones, over 75% seen once, with 40% in the top ten. Sample: peripheral blood, taken from a patient treated with radiotherapy plus ipilimumab. Receptors were obtained from a human donor with non-small cell lung cancer that progressed on radiotherapy plus ipilimumab. CDR3s include the opening cysteine and the closing phenylalanine or tryptophan. A D gene is named only where the DNA matches it firmly. Clone size appears in some rows only: once, few, many, or a class for an expanded clone.

clone_size: .
j_call: TRBJ2-1
v_call: TRBV5-1
d_call: TRBD2
cdr3_nt: TGCGCCAGCAGTCCGCGACTAGCGCGATCCCATGAGCAGTTCTTC
cdr3_aa: CASSPRLARSHEQFF

clone_size: few
j_call: TRBJ1-2
v_call: TRBV4-2
d_call: .
cdr3_nt: TGTGCCAGCAGCCAAGACACCTATGGCTACACCTTC
cdr3_aa: CASSQDTYGYTF

clone_size: once
j_call: TRBJ1-1
v_call: TRBV27
d_call: TRBD1
cdr3_nt: TGTGCCAGCAATAGACAGGGGCCGAACACTGAAGCTTTCTTT
cdr3_aa: CASNRQGPNTEAFF

clone_size: .
j_call: TRBJ2-7
v_call: TRBV5-1
d_call: TRBD2
cdr3_nt: TGCGCCAGCAGCCCTAGCGGGAGGGGCGAGCAGTACTTC
cdr3_aa: CASSPSGRGEQYF

clone_size: .
j_call: TRBJ2-1
v_call: TRBV6-5
d_call: .
cdr3_nt: TGTGCCAGCAGTTTCATCCGCTATGGCTCCTACAATGAGCAGTTCTTC
cdr3_aa: CASSFIRYGSYNEQFF

clone_size: .
j_call: TRBJ1-1
v_call: TRBV19
d_call: .
cdr3_nt: TGTGCCAGTAGTGTTGACGGGACGGAAGCTTTCTTT
cdr3_aa: CASSVDGTEAFF

clone_size: once
j_call: TRBJ2-1
v_call: TRBV28
d_call: .
cdr3_nt: TGTGCCAGCAGTTTAGCACGGAATGAGCAGTTCTTC
cdr3_aa: CASSLARNEQFF

clone_size: .
j_call: TRBJ2-1
v_call: TRBV30
d_call: .
cdr3_nt: TGTGCCTCTACAGGGCCGGCATCCTACAATGAGCAGTTCTTC
cdr3_aa: CASTGPASYNEQFF

clone_size: .
j_call: TRBJ2-7
v_call: TRBV15
d_call: .
cdr3_nt: TGTGCCACCAGCAGAGATGACCGAAACCCCTCCTACGAGCAGTACTTC
cdr3_aa: CATSRDDRNPSYEQYF

clone_size: .
j_call: TRBJ2-7
v_call: TRBV7-9
d_call: TRBD1
cdr3_nt: TGTGCCAGCAGCTTTGGTCGGGACAGACCCTACGAGCAGTACTTC
cdr3_aa: CASSFGRDRPYEQYF

clone_size: once
j_call: TRBJ2-1
v_call: TRBV6-4
d_call: TRBD2
cdr3_nt: TGTGCCAGCAGTGCCTCAAGTAGCGGGAGTTACAATGAGCAGTTCTTC
cdr3_aa: CASSASSSGSYNEQFF

clone_size: .
j_call: TRBJ2-1
v_call: TRBV7-2
d_call: TRBD1
cdr3_nt: TGTGCCAGCAGCTCCTGGACAGGGAATGAGCAGTTCTTC
cdr3_aa: CASSSWTGNEQFF

clone_size: .
j_call: TRBJ2-3
v_call: TRBV7-9
d_call: TRBD2
cdr3_nt: TGTGCCAGCAGCTTAGGGGTAGCGGGAGAAACAGATACGCAGTATTTT
cdr3_aa: CASSLGVAGETDTQYF